The entry below describes one T cell receptor beta chain. The data were obtained in a study of blood T cell repertoires in COVID-19. As for the study in general: COVID-19 samples, acute and convalescent, were from the United States, Italy and Spain. T cells, B-cell-depleted T cells, or PBMCs provided the cDNA or gDNA that served as material.

Between the trimmed V and J ends, which lost 0 bases and 5 bases, there was a span of 3 bases. This CDR3 has 11 amino acids. Germline CDR1 reads SGHDT; CDR2 reads YYEEEE. Methods used by the authors: Amplification of reference gene primers provided the estimated nucleated cell counts. Only in-frame clones appear in the TCRdb table, and some are missing; sequencing was by immunoSEQ multiplex PCR. That table is the source of V, J and clone size, and D and trimming were worked out from the DNA. The table includes about 300,000 clones, about 87% detected once. This TCR came from a woman in her 30s who had recovered from COVID-19. The chain couples TRBV5-6 to TRBJ2-7; no firm D call. Sequencing was carried out using peripheral blood. Here the CDR3 DNA reads TGTGCCAGCAGCTTGGCCAACGAGCAGTACTTC. It specifies CASSLANEQYF.